This T cell receptor (beta chain) was profiled in a study of blood T cell repertoires in COVID-19. CDR3 length: 14 amino acids. The ends were cut back, 5 bases at V and 6 bases at J, with 17 bases in the middle. Germline assignment: CDR1 MDHEN and CDR2 SYDVKM. Here immunoSEQ multiplex PCR was the method, and the copy in TCRdb shows in-frame clones only, minus some. The sample lists 130,000 to 150,000 clones; roughly 85% were seen once. Sequencing input: peripheral blood. This sequence joins TRBV28 and TRBJ2-7, with TRBD2 as a possible D gene (6 bases). The receptor comes from a human donor with acute or convalescent COVID-19. The donor label of this sample is uncertain. The CDR3 sequence: CASSKPGLRGEQYF. The CDR3 nucleotides are TGTGCCAGCAGTAAACCGGGACTTAGGGGCGAGCAGTACTTC.